These T cell receptor beta chains were read from a single sample in a study of T cells in tumors after PD-1 blockade. Clones were read by immunoSEQ multiplex PCR, and TCRdb kept only the in-frame ones, dropping some. The table shows about 47,000 clones, with 75% to 80% occurring only once. The specimen comprised PBMCs, sampled before anti-PD-1 treatment. Source of these receptors: a human donor with basal cell carcinoma. CDR3s include the opening cysteine and the closing phenylalanine or tryptophan. The D gene is left open where the match is weak. The listing skips clone size in some rows; elsewhere it reads once, few, many or a size class.

size,D,V,J,DNA,CDR3
-,-,TRBV30,TRBJ1-5,TGTGCCTGGAGTGTACGACGGACGGAATTGAGCAATCAGCCCCAGCATTTT,CAWSVRRTELSNQPQHF
-,-,TRBV5-6,TRBJ1-1,TGTGCCAGCAGCTTTCCCCTCGGACACTACTTGAACACTGAAGCTTTCTTT,CASSFPLGHYLNTEAFF
-,-,TRBV2,TRBJ1-1,TGTGCCAGCAGTTTAGGAAGCGCTTTCTTT,CASSLGSAFF
-,-,TRBV28,TRBJ2-7,TGTGCCAGCACCGGACAGCGGCCCCGAATCTACGAGCAGTACTTC,CASTGQRPRIYEQYF
-,-,TRBV7-9,TRBJ2-1,TGTGCCAGCAGCCCACCTTTCAGGGGTGGTAATGAGCAGTTCTTC,CASSPPFRGGNEQFF
few,TRBD1,TRBV5-4,TRBJ2-2,TGTGCCAGCAAAAGGGACAGTCTTAACACCGGGGAGCTGTTTTTT,CASKRDSLNTGELFF
-,-,TRBV21-1,TRBJ2-7,TGTGCCAGCAGCAAACCGGAAGGACAGGGGCCCTACGAGCAGTACTTC,CASSKPEGQGPYEQYF
few,-,TRBV3-1/TRBV3-2,TRBJ2-5,TGTGCCAGCAGCCATGTGGACAAAGAGACCCAGTACTTC,CASSHVDKETQYF
few,-,TRBV7-9,TRBJ1-1,TGTGCCAGCAGCCCACCGGTCCTTCGAACTGAAGCTTTCTTT,CASSPPVLRTEAFF
-,TRBD1,TRBV28,TRBJ1-3,TGTGCCAGCACTACAGGGGGCTCTGGAAACACCATATATTTT,CASTTGGSGNTIYF
-,-,TRBV10-3,TRBJ1-2,TGTGCCATCAGTGAGTCCCCACCTAGCTATGGCTACACCTTC,CAISESPPSYGYTF
-,-,TRBV28,TRBJ2-1,TGTGCCAGCAGTTTGTCCCTCAGGGCGGATAGCTCCTACAATGAGCAGTTCTTC,CASSLSLRADSSYNEQFF
-,TRBD1,TRBV30,TRBJ1-5,TGTGCCTGGACCCAACCGACAGGGGGATTGAGCAATCAGCCCCAGCATTTT,CAWTQPTGGLSNQPQHF
-,TRBD2,TRBV28,TRBJ2-5,TGTGCCAGCAGTTTAGGGGAGGGGACCCAGTACTTC,CASSLGEGTQYF
-,TRBD2,TRBV19,TRBJ2-1,TGTGCCAGTAGTATAGATGCTAGCGGGGCCTTCTACAATGAGCAGTTCTTC,CASSIDASGAFYNEQFF
-,TRBD1,TRBV30,TRBJ2-1,TGTGCCTGGGGGACAGGACTCTACAATGAGCAGTTCTTC,CAWGTGLYNEQFF
-,-,TRBV14,TRBJ2-7,TGTGCCAGCAGCCTACACTACGAGCAGTACTTC,CASSLHYEQYF
many,-,TRBV9,TRBJ1-3,TGTGCCAGCAGCGTAGGGCATGGGAGAAACACCATATATTTT,CASSVGHGRNTIYF
-,TRBD1,TRBV5-6,TRBJ2-1,TGTGCCAGCAGTTACAGGGGCATCCACCCTTACAATGAGCAGTTCTTC,CASSYRGIHPYNEQFF
once,-,TRBV3-1/TRBV3-2,TRBJ2-5,TGTGCCAGCAGCCAACATGCAGAGACCCAGTACTTC,CASSQHAETQYF
few,-,TRBV2,TRBJ2-2,TGTGCCACCCGACAGGATTCGAACACCGGGGAGCTGTTTTTT,CATRQDSNTGELFF
-,TRBD1,TRBV2,TRBJ1-2,TGTGCCAGCAGTGAAAGACAGGGCTATGGCTACACCTTC,CASSERQGYGYTF
once,-,TRBV19,TRBJ2-7,TGTGCCAGTAGTATAGGGCAGGAGACCTACGAGCAGTACTTC,CASSIGQETYEQYF
-,-,TRBV2,TRBJ2-7,TGTGCCAGCAGTTCACCCCTTCAGGGTATCGAGCAGTACTTC,CASSSPLQGIEQYF
-,-,TRBV3-1/TRBV3-2,TRBJ2-4,TGTGCCAGCAGCCTCGAAGGACAGTTACAGTACTTC,CASSLEGQLQYF
-,TRBD1,TRBV27,TRBJ1-3,TGTGCCAGCACCAGAACCGGGACAGCTGGAAACACCATATATTTT,CASTRTGTAGNTIYF
few,-,TRBV30,TRBJ2-2,TGTGCCTGGACGGCCCTCCGAGAGGGCGGGGAGCTGTTTTTT,CAWTALREGGELFF
-,TRBD2,TRBV9,TRBJ2-7,TGTGCCAGCAGCTATTGGGAGGGCGAGCAGTACTTC,CASSYWEGEQYF
-,-,TRBV19,TRBJ1-4,TGTGCCAGTAGTCTAAAACAGGTCGCGAAGGAAAAACTGTTTTTT,CASSLKQVAKEKLFF
-,TRBD2,TRBV7-2,TRBJ2-1,TGTGCCAGCAGCTTAGAAGGGACTAGCGGGAGGTTTTACAATGAGCAGTTCTTC,CASSLEGTSGRFYNEQFF
-,-,TRBV10-3,TRBJ2-1,TGTGCCATCAGTGAAGGACTGGTAGGACAGTCCCCCTACAATGAGCAGTTCTTC,CAISEGLVGQSPYNEQFF
few,TRBD1,TRBV28,TRBJ1-2,TGTGCCAGCAGTGCAACAGGGGAGGGCGGCTATGGCTACACCTTC,CASSATGEGGYGYTF
-,-,TRBV7-3,TRBJ2-7,TGTGCCAGCAGCTCGGGACTGCCTTCGAGCGAGCAGTACTTC,CASSSGLPSSEQYF
-,TRBD1,TRBV19,TRBJ1-1,TGTGCCAGTAGTATAGTATCGGGACAGATGAACACTGAAGCTTTCTTT,CASSIVSGQMNTEAFF
-,-,TRBV21-1,TRBJ2-7,TGTGCCAGCAGCAAAGGTGAGGGAGGGGAAACCTACGAGCAGTACTTC,CASSKGEGGETYEQYF
-,TRBD1,TRBV28,TRBJ1-3,TGTGCCAGCAGCTCCAACAGGGGTGGAAACACCATATATTTT,CASSSNRGGNTIYF
-,-,TRBV5-1,TRBJ1-1,TGCGCCAGCAGCTTGGCGGGGGGGACCATGAACACTGAAGCTTTCTTT,CASSLAGGTMNTEAFF
-,-,TRBV19,TRBJ2-3,TGTGCCAGTAGTATGAGTTCGGGGACGCAGTATTTT,CASSMSSGTQYF
few,TRBD1,TRBV3-1/TRBV3-2,TRBJ1-4,TGTGCCAGCAGCCAAACGGCGGACAGGGGACGTGAAAAACTGTTTTTT,CASSQTADRGREKLFF
-,TRBD2,TRBV5-1,TRBJ2-2,TGCGCCAGCAGCTCGGGACTAGCGGGAGGAACCGGGGAGCTGTTTTTT,CASSSGLAGGTGELFF